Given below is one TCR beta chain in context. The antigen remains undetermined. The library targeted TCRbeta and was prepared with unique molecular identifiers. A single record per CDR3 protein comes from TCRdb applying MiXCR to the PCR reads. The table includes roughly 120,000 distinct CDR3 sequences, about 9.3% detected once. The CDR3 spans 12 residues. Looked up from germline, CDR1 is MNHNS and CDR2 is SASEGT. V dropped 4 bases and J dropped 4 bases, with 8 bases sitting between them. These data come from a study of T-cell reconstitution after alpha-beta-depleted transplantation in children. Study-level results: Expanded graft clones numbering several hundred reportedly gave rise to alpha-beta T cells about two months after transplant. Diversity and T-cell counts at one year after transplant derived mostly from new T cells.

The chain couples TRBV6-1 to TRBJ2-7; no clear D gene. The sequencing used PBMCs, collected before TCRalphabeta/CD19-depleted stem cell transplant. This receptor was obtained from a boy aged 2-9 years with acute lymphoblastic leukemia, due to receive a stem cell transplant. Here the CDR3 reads CASSVDPYEQYF. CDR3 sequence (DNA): TGTGCCAGCAGTGTAGACCCATACGAGCAGTACTTC.